The 14 T cell receptor beta chains in this list originate from one sample, sequenced in a study of blood T cell repertoires in COVID-19 (dated by TCRdb to 2020 to 2021). To prepare the library, the immunoSEQ multiplex PCR assay was applied. TCRdb provides this immuneACCESS table in a form limited to in-frame rearrangements. Some clones are lacking; in checked studies, under half of them reflect an unresolved V gene, and why the rest are absent is not known. For this sample the table gives about 280,000 clones, of which approximately 91% were detected only once. Of the sample, 9.4% is held by the ten largest clones. The specimen sequenced was peripheral blood. The receptors were sampled from a man aged 18 to 29 with active or convalescent COVID-19.

The CDR3 bases are TGCGCCAGCAGCTCGGGAGCTAATTCACCCCTCCACTTT. Translating gives CASSSGANSPLHF. The chain recombines TRBV5-1 with TRBJ1-6, with unresolved D. Trimming took off 3 bases at V and 6 bases at J, with 7 bases between the two ends. Germline V gene sequence: CDR1 SGHRS, CDR2 YFSETQ. The CDR3 is 13 amino acids.

The chain employs TRBV4-1 and TRBJ1-6, with TRBD1 as a possible D gene (6 bases). Trimming removed 0 bases from V and 9 bases from J, with 12 bases in between. This CDR3 has 15 amino acids. From germline, CDR1 is MGHRA and CDR2 YSYEKL. The CDR3 loop reads CASSQEHRESSPLHF. As DNA, the CDR3 is TGCGCCAGCAGCCAAGAACACAGGGAGAGTTCACCCCTCCACTTT.

This chain links TRBV5-1 with TRBJ2-1, with 9 bases lining up with TRBD2. The CDR3 is 13 amino acids. CDR1 and CDR2 (germline): SGHRS, YFSETQ. V was pared by 4 bases and J by 8 bases, with 4 bases of the junction left unmatched. The chain's CDR3 is CASSRGGAYEQFF. CDR3 nucleotides: TGCGCCAGCAGCCGCGGGGGGGCGTATGAGCAGTTCTTC.

On this clone itself: The same CDR3 also results from other DNA sequences found in this sample. J is TRBJ1-2 and V is TRBV27, with no clear D. The CDR3 length is 12 residues. CDR1 MNHEY and CDR2 SMNVEV come from the germline V gene (reference sequence). V was clipped by 4 bases and J by 8 bases, with 11 bases between them. This chain's CDR3 is CASSSGGGGYTF. The CDR3 bases are TGTGCCAGCAGTTCGGGCGGCGGGGGCTACACCTTC.

The V and J genes are TRBV3-1 (or the pseudogene TRBV3-2) and TRBJ2-1; 12 nucleotides match TRBD2. The CDR3 totals 15 residues. Losses at the gene ends were 4 bases for V and 7 bases for J; bases not matched to a gene: 5. From germline, CDR1 is LGHDT and CDR2 YNNKEL (reference sequence). The CDR3 DNA reads as TGTGCCAGCAGCCCGCTAGCGGGGGGGCCGAATGAGCAGTTCTTC. Its protein is CASSPLAGGPNEQFF.

The chain recombines TRBV6-6 with TRBJ2-2, with a possible D match to TRBD2 (5 bases). Germline CDR1 and CDR2: MNHNY and SVGAGI (reference sequence). V gave up 2 bases and J gave up 4 bases, with 11 bases separating them. The CDR3 is made up of 15 amino acids. CDR3 protein: CASSYDGRGTGELFF. Written as DNA, the CDR3 is TGTGCCAGCAGTTACGACGGACGGGGCACCGGGGAGCTGTTTTTT.

The chain employs TRBV28 and TRBJ2-5; possibly TRBD2 for D (7 bases). The germline V gene has CDR1 MDHEN and CDR2 SYDVKM. There are 14 residues in the CDR3. The ends were cut back, 8 bases at V and 4 bases at J, with 17 bases in the middle. As DNA, the CDR3 is TGTGCCAGCCTCACGGCGGGGGCGGGAGAGACCCAGTACTTC. It specifies CASLTAGAGETQYF.

J is TRBJ1-1 and V is TRBV5-1; D is undetermined. Trimming shortened V by 2 bases and J by 8 bases, and 13 bases separated the two germline ends. CDR1 and CDR2 from the germline V gene are SGHRS and YFSETQ. The CDR3 is made up of 13 amino acids. The CDR3 protein is CASSLTTLTEAFF. The CDR3, as DNA: TGCGCCAGCAGCTTAACGACTCTGACCGAAGCTTTCTTT.

The rearrangement uses TRBV18 and TRBJ1-1; the match to TRBD1 covers 9 bases. CDR1 is KGHSH and CDR2 is LQKENI in the germline V gene. This CDR3 is built from 14 residues. J was trimmed by 6 bases and V by 3 bases; bases with no gene match: 5. The CDR3 here is CASSPGQGLSEAFF. The CDR3 DNA sequence: TGTGCCAGCTCACCGGGACAGGGACTATCTGAAGCTTTCTTT. The whole variable domain, remainder taken from reference TRBV18 and TRBJ1-1, is NAGVMQNPRHLVRRRGQEARLRCSPMKGHSHVYWYRQLPEEGLKFMVYLQKENIIDESGMPKERFSAEFPKEGPSILRIQQVVRGDSAAYFCASSPGQGLSEAFFGQGTRLTVV.

The V call is TRBV7-2, the J call TRBJ2-7; 10 bases agree with TRBD1. Germline CDR1 reads SGHTA; CDR2 reads FQGNSA. The CDR3 is made up of 15 amino acids. The trim removed 5 bases at V and 6 bases at J, leaving 10 bases unmatched. In nucleotides, the CDR3 is TGTGCCAGCAGCGCACCGGGACAGGGGTTACTCGAGCAGTACTTC. This sequence encodes CASSAPGQGLLEQYF.

This rearrangement joins TRBV4-1 to TRBJ2-7; 7 nucleotides line up with TRBD1. V trimming: 1 base; J trimming: 6 bases; junction bases outside the gene matches: 6. The CDR3 extends over 14 amino acids. Germline V gives CDR1 MGHRA, CDR2 YSYEKL. The CDR3 loop is CASSQGGGAFEQYF. CDR3 bases: TGCGCCAGCAGCCAAGGAGGGGGCGCATTCGAGCAGTACTTC.

CDR3 region: CASSIEDSQSRQPQHF. The CDR3 bases are TGTGCCAGTAGTATTGAGGATAGCCAATCTCGTCAGCCCCAGCATTTT. J is TRBJ1-5 and V is TRBV19; D call uncertain. In germline, CDR1 is LNHDA, CDR2 SQIVND (reference sequence). The length of the CDR3 is 16 residues. Trimming removed 3 bases at V and 6 bases at J, with 18 bases between.

The rearrangement links TRBV15 to TRBJ2-5, with TRBD2 identical over 8 bases. V lost 4 bases to trimming and J lost 6 bases; unmatched junction nucleotides: 4. Germline assignment: CDR1 LNHNV and CDR2 YYDKDF (reference sequence). The CDR3 is 13 amino acids. CDR3 coding DNA: TGTGCCACCAGCACCGGGGGGGCACAGACCCAGTACTTC. Translation gives CATSTGGAQTQYF.

J is TRBJ2-6 and V is TRBV5-1, with D unclear. Germline assignment: CDR1 SGHRS and CDR2 YFSETQ. The V gene lost 1 base and the J gene lost 5 bases, with 7 bases spanning the gap. The CDR3 spans 14 residues. The CDR3 coding sequence is TGCGCCAGCAGCTTGTTTGAGAGGGCCAACGTCCTGACTTTC. This translates into CASSLFERANVLTF.